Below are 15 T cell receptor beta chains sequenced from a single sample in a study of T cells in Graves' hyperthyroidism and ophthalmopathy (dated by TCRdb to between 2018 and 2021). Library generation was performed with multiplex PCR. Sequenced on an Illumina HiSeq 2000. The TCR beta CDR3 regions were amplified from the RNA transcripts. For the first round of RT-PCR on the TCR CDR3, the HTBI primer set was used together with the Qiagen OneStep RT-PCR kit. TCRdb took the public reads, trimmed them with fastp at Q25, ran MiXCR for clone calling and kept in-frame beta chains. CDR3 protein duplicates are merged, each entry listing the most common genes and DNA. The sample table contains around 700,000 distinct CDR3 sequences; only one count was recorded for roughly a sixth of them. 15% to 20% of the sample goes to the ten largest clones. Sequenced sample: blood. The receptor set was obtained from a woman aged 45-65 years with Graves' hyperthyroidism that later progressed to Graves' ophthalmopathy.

The CDR3 is CSAQGAQYF. The CDR3 DNA reads TGCAGTGCTCAAGGGGCCCAGTACTTC. The V call is TRBV20-1, the J call TRBJ2-5, with D possibly TRBD1 on 5 matching bases. V was clipped by 5 bases and J by 9 bases, with 7 bases between them. This CDR3 has 9 amino acids. Germline V lookup: CDR1 DFQATT, CDR2 SNEGSKA (reference sequence).

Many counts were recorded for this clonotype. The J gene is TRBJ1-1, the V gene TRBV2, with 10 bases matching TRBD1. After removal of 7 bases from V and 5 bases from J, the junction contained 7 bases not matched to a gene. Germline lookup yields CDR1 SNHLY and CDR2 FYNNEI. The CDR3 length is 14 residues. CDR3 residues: CASMTGGYRTEAFF. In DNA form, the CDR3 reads TGTGCCAGCATGACAGGGGGCTACAGGACTGAAGCTTTCTTT.

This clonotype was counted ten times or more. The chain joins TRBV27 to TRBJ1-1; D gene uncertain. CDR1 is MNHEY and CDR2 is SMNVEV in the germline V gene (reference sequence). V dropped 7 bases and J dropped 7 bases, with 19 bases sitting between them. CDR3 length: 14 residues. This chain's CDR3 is CASNYHEGGVEAFF. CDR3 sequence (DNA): TGTGCCAGCAACTACCACGAGGGAGGTGTTGAAGCTTTCTTT.

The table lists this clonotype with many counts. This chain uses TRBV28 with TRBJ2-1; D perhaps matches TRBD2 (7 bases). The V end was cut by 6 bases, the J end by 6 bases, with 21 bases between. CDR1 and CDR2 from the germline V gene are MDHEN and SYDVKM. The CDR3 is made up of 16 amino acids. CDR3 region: CASSPWRRGGSNEQFF. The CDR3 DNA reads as TGTGCCAGCAGCCCCTGGCGTAGGGGGGGTTCCAATGAGCAGTTCTTC.

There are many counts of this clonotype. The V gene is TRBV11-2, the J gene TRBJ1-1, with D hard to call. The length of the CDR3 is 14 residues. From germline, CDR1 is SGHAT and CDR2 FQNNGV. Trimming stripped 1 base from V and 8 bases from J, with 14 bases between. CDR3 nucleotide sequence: TGTGCCAGCAGCTTAGGCCCTGTCGGAGGAGAAGCTTTCTTT. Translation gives CASSLGPVGGEAFF.

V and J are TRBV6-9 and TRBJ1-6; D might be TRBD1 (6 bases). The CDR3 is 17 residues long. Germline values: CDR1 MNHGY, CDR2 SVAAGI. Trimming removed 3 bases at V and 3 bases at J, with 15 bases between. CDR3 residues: CASSYPSGTFYNSPLHF. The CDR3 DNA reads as TGTGCCAGCAGTTACCCCTCCGGGACATTCTATAATTCACCCCTCCACTTT.

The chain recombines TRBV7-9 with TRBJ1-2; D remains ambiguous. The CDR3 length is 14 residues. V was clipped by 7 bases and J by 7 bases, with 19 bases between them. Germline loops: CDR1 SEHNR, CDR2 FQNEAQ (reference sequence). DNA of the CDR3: TGTGCCAGCACCCCCGGGGAAGGGAGCGGTGGCTACACCTTC. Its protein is CASTPGEGSGGYTF. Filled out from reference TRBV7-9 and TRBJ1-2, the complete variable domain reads DTGVSQNPRHKITKRGQNVTFRCDPISEHNRLYWYRQTLGQGPEFLTYFQNEAQLEKSRLLSDRFSAERPKGSFSTLEIQRTEQGDSAMYLCASTPGEGSGGYTFGSGTRLTVV.

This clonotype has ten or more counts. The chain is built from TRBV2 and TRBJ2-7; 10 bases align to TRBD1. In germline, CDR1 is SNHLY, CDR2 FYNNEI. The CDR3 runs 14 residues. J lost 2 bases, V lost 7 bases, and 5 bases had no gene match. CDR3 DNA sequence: TGTGCCAGCAAAATAGGGACAGGGGCCTACGAGCAGTACTTC. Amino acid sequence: CASKIGTGAYEQYF.

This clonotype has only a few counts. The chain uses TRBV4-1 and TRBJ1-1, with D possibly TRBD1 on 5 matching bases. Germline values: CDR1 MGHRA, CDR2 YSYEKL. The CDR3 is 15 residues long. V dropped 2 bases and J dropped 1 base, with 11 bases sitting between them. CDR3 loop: CASSQPRGRNTEAFF. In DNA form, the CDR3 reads TGCGCCAGCAGCCAACCAAGGGGAAGGAACACTGAAGCTTTCTTT.

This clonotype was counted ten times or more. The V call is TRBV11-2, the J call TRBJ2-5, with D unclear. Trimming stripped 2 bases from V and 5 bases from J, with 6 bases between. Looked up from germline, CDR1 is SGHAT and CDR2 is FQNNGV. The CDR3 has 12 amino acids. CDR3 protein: CASSLNRETQYF. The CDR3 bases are TGTGCCAGCAGCTTAAATCGCGAGACCCAGTACTTC.

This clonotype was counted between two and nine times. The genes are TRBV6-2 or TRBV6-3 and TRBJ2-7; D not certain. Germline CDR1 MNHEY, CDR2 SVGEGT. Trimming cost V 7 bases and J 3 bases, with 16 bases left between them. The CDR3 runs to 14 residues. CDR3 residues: CASKPGIGNYEQYF. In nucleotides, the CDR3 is TGTGCCAGCAAGCCTGGGATAGGGAACTACGAGCAGTACTTC.

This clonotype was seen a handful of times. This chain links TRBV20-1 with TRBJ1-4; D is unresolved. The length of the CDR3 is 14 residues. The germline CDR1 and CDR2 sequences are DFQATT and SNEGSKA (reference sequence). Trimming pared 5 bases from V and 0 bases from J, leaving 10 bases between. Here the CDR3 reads CSAPKRATNEKLFF. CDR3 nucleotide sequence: TGCAGTGCTCCTAAACGAGCAACTAATGAAAAACTGTTTTTT.

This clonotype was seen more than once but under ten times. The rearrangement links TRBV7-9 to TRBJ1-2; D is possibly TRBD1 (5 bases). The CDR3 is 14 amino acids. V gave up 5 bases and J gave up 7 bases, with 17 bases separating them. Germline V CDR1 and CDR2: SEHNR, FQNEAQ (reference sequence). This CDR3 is CASSPILGPVGYTF. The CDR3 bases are TGTGCCAGCAGCCCCATATTGGGGCCGGTTGGCTACACCTTC. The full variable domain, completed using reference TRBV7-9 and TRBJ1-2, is DTGVSQNPRHKITKRGQNVTFRCDPISEHNRLYWYRQTLGQGPEFLTYFQNEAQLEKSRLLSDRFSAERPKGSFSTLEIQRTEQGDSAMYLCASSPILGPVGYTFGSGTRLTVV.

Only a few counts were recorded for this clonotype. The CDR3 loop is CASSVGVRSEQFF. As DNA, the CDR3 is TGTGCCAGCTCAGTCGGGGTAAGATCTGAGCAGTTCTTC. This chain uses TRBV18 with TRBJ2-1; D possibly corresponds to TRBD2 (5 bases). Per the germline V gene, CDR1 is KGHSH and CDR2 is LQKENI. This CDR3 contains 13 residues. The V gene lost 5 bases and the J gene lost 9 bases, with 14 bases spanning the gap.

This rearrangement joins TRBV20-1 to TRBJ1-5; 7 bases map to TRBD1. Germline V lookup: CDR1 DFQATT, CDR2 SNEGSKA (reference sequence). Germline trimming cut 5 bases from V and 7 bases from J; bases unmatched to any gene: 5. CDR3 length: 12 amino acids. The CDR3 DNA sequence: TGCAGTGCTGAATACAGGGGCCAGCCCCAGCATTTT. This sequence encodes CSAEYRGQPQHF.